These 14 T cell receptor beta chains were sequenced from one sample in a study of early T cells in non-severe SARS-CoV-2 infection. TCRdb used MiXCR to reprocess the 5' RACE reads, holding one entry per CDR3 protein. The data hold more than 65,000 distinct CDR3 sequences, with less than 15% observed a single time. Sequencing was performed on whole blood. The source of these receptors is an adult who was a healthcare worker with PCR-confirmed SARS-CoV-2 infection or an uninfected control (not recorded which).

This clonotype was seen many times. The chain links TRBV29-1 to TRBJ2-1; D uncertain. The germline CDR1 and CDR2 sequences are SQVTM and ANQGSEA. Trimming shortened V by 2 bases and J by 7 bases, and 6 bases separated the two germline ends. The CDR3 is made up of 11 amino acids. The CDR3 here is CSVESLNEQFF. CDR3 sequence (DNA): TGCAGCGTTGAATCCCTGAATGAGCAGTTCTTC.

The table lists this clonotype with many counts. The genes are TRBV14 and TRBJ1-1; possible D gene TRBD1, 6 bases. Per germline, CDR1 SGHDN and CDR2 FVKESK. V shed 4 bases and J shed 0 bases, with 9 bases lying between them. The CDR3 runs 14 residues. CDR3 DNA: TGTGCCAGCAGCCCCGGGGACATGAACACTGAAGCTTTCTTT. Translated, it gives CASSPGDMNTEAFF.

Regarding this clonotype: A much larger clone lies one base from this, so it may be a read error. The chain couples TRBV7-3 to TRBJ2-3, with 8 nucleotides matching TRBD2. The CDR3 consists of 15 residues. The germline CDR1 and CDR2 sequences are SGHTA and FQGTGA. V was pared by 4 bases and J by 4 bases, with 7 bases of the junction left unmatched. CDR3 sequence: CASSSTSVWADTQYF. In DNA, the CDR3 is TGTGCCAGCAGCTCGACTAGCGTGTGGGCAGATACGCAGTATTTT.

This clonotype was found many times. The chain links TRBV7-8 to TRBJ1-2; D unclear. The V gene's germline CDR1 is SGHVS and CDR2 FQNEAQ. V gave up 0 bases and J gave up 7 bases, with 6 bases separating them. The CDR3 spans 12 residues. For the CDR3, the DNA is TGTGCCAGCAGCTTAGCGTTAGCTGGCTACACCTTC. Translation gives CASSLALAGYTF. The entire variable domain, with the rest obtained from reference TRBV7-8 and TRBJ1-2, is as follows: GAGVSQSPRYKVAKRGQDVALRCDPISGHVSLFWYQQALGQGPEFLTYFQNEAQLDKSGLPSDRFFAERPEGSVSTLKIQRTQQEDSAVYLCASSLALAGYTFGSGTRLTVV.

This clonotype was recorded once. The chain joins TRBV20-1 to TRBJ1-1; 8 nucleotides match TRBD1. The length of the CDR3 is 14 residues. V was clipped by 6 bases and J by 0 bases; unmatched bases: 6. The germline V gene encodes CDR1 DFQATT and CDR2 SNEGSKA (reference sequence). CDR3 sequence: CSAPDRVVNTEAFF. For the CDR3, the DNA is TGCAGTGCCCCGGACAGGGTCGTGAACACTGAAGCTTTCTTT.

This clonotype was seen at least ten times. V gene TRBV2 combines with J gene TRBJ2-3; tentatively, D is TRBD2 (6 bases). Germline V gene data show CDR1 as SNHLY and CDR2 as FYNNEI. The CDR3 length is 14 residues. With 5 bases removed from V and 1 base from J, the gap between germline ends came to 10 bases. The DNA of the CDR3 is TGTGCCAGCAGTCCTCAGCGGGGCACAGATACGCAGTATTTT. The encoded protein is CASSPQRGTDTQYF.

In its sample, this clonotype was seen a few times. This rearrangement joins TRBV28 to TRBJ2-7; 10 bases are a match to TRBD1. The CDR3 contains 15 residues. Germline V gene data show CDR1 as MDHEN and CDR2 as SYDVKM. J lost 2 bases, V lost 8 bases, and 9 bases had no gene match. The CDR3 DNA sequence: TGTGCCAGCGGACGGACAGGGGGTAAACCCTACGAGCAGTACTTC. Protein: CASGRTGGKPYEQYF.

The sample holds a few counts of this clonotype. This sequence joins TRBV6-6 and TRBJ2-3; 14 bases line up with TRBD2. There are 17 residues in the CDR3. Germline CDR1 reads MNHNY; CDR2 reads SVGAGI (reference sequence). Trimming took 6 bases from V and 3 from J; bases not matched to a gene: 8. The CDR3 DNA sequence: TGTGCCAGCAGCTCCGGGACTAGCGGGAGATGGACAGATACGCAGTATTTT. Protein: CASSSGTSGRWTDTQYF.

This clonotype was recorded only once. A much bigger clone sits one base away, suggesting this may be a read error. Here the CDR3 DNA reads TGTGCCAACAGTTTATCGACAGGGTGGGAGCAGTACTTC. It is translated as CANSLSTGWEQYF. This sequence joins TRBV27 and TRBJ2-7, with TRBD1 matching 7 bases. The CDR3 is made up of 13 amino acids. The V gene's germline CDR1 is MNHEY and CDR2 SMNVEV (reference sequence).

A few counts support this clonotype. CDR3 in amino acids: CATSASGGGYTF. CDR3 nucleotide sequence: TGTGCCACCAGTGCCTCAGGCGGGGGCTACACCTTC. The chain links TRBV24-1 to TRBJ1-2; no reliable D call. Trimming cost V 5 bases and J 8 bases, with 11 bases left between them. This CDR3 has 12 amino acids. Germline-derived CDR1 and CDR2 are KGHDR and SFDVKD.

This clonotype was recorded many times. This chain's CDR3 is CASSRDSNQPQHF. CDR3 coding DNA: TGTGCCAGCAGCCGCGACAGCAATCAGCCCCAGCATTTT. The V call is TRBV7-9, the J call TRBJ1-5; D ambiguous. Germline V CDR1 and CDR2: SEHNR, FQNEAQ (reference sequence). V was shortened by 5 bases and J by 1 base, with 6 bases between the two germline ends. The CDR3 is 13 residues long.

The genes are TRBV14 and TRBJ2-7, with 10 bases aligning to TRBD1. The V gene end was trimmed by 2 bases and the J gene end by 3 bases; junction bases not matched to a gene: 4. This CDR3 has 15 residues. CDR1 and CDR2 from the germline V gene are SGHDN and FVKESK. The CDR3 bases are TGTGCCAGCAGCCAAAGACAGGGGGCCGTCTACGAGCAGTACTTC. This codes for CASSQRQGAVYEQYF.

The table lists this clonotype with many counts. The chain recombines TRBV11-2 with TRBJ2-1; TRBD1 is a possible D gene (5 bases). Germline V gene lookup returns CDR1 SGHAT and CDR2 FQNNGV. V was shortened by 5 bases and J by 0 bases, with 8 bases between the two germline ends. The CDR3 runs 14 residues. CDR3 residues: CASSLQASYNEQFF. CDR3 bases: TGTGCCAGCAGCCTACAGGCCTCCTACAATGAGCAGTTCTTC.

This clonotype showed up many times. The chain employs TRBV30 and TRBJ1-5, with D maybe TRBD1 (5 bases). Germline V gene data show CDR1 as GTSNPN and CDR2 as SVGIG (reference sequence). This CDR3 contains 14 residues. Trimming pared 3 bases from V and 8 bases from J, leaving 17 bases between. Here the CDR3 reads CAWSLVGGREPQHF. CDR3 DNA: TGTGCCTGGAGCCTAGTGGGGGGAAGGGAGCCCCAGCATTTT.